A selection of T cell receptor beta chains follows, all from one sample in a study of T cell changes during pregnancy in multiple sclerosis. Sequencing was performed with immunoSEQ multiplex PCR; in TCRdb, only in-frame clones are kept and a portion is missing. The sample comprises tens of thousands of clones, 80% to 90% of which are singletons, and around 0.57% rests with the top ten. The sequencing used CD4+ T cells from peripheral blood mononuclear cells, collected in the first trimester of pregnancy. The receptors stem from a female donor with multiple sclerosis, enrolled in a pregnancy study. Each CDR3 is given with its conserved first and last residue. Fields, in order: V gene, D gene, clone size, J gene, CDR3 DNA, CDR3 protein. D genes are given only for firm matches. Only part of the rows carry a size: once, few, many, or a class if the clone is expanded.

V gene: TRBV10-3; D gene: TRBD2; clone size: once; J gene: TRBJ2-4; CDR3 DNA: TGTGCCATCAGTGACCGACTAGCGGGGAGGGACATTCAGTACTTC; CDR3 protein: CAISDRLAGRDIQYF
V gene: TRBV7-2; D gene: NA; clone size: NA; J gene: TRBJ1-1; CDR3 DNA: TGTGCCAGCAGCCCCAGGGGTGGGACTGAAGCTTTCTTT; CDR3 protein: CASSPRGGTEAFF
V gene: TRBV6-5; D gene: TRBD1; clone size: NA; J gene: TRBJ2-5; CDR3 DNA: TGTGCCAGCAGTGGAGAGGGGGCTATTGAGACCCAGTACTTC; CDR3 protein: CASSGEGAIETQYF
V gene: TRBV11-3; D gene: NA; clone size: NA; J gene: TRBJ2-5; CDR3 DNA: TGTGCCAGCAGCTTATTTCAGGGCGCGGAGACCCAGTACTTC; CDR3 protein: CASSLFQGAETQYF
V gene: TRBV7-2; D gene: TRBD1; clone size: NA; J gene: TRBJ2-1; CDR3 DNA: TGTGCCAGCAGCCCCCGACCGGGACAGAGCTCCTACAATGAGCAGTTCTTC; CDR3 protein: CASSPRPGQSSYNEQFF
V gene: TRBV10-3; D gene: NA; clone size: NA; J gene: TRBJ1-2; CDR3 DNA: TGTGCCATCAGTGAGTCTGGCAGTAACTATGGCTACACCTTC; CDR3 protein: CAISESGSNYGYTF
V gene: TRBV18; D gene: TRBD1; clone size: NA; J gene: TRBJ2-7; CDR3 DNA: TGTGCCAGCTCTTACGACAGGGCGATCTACGAGCAGTACTTC; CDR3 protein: CASSYDRAIYEQYF
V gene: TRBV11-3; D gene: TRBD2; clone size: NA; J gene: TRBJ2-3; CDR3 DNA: TGTGCCAGCAGGGGCGGGAGTCCTCATTCTCGGGATACGCAGTATTTT; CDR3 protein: CASRGGSPHSRDTQYF
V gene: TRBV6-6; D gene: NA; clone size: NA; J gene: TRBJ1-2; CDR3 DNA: TGTGCCAGCAGTTACTCGGGCGTAGAGGGGGTTGGCTACACCTTC; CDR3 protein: CASSYSGVEGVGYTF
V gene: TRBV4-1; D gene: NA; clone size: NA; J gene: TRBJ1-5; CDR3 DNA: TGCGCCAGCAGCCTCCGACAGGCGCTTAATCAGCCCCAGCATTTT; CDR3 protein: CASSLRQALNQPQHF
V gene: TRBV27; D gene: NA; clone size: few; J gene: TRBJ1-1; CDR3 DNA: TGTGCCAGCAGTCCTACTACAGGTTTGAACACTGAAGCTTTCTTT; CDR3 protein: CASSPTTGLNTEAFF
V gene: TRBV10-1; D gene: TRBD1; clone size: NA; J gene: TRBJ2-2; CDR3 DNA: TGCGCCAGCAGTCACCCAGGGGGAACCGGGGAGCTGTTTTTT; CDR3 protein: CASSHPGGTGELFF
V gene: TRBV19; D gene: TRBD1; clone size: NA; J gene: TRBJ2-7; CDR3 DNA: TGTGCCAGTAGGAGGCAAACGGGACAGGTTTACGAGCAGTACTTC; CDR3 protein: CASRRQTGQVYEQYF
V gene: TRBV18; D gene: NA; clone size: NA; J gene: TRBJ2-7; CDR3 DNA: TGTGCCAGCTCACCAGCCAGACAACTCGAGCAGTACTTC; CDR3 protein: CASSPARQLEQYF
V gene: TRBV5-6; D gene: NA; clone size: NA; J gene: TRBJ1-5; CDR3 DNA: TGTGCCAGCAGCCAGCAGGGGTATAGCAATCAGCCCCAGCATTTT; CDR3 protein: CASSQQGYSNQPQHF
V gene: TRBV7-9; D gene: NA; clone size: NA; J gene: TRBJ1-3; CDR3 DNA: TGTGCCAGCAGTCGACAAATCGCTTCTGGAAACACCATATATTTT; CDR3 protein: CASSRQIASGNTIYF
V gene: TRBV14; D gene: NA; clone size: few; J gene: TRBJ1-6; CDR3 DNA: TGTGCCAGCAGCCAAGATTGGGACAAGAGCTCCTATAATTCACCCCTCCACTTT; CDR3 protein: CASSQDWDKSSYNSPLHF
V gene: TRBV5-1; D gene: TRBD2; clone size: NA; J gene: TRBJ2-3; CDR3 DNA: TGCGCCAGCAGCCGTACTAGCGGGGGGGCATGGGATACGCAGTATTTT; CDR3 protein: CASSRTSGGAWDTQYF
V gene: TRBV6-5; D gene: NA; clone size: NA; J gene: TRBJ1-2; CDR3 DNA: TGTGCCAGCAGTTACTCTTGGCCGGACAGAGTGGGCTACACCTTC; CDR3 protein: CASSYSWPDRVGYTF
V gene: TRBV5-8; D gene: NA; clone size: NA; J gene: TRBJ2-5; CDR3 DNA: TGTGCCAGCAGCTTGCCCCGGTACCAAGAGACCCAGTACTTC; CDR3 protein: CASSLPRYQETQYF
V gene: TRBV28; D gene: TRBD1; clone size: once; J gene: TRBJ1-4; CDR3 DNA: TGTGCCAGCAGTTCGACGACAGGGCTGAATGAAAAACTGTTTTTT; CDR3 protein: CASSSTTGLNEKLFF
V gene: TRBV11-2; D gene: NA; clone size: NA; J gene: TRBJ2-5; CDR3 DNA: TGTGCCAGCAGCTTGGCCGGGGGACGATGGTACTTC; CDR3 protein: CASSLAGGRWYF
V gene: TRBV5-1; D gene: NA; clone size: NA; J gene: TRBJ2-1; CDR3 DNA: TGCGCCAGCAGCTTTACACCCTACAATGAGCAGTTCTTC; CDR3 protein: CASSFTPYNEQFF
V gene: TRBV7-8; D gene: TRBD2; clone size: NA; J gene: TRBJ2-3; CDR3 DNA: TGTGCCAGCAGCTTATCGACCGCGGGGGGAGCTAGCACAGATACGCAGTATTTT; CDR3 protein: CASSLSTAGGASTDTQYF
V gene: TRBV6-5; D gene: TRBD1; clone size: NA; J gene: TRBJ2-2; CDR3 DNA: TGTGCCAGCAGACGGACAGGAGCGAACACCGGGGAGCTGTTTTTT; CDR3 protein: CASRRTGANTGELFF
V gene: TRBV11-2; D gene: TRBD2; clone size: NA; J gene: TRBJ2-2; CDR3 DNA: TGTGCCAGCAGCTCATTCCTAGCGGGAGGGCCTGAGGCCGGGGAGCTGTTTTTT; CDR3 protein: CASSSFLAGGPEAGELFF
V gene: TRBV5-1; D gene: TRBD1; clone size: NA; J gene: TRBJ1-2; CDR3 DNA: TGCGCCAGCAGTACCGGGACAGGGGGGATACACACCTTC; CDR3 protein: CASSTGTGGIHTF
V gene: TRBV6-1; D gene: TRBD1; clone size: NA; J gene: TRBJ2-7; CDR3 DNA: TGTGCCAGCAGGTACAGGGGAATAGCCTACGAGCAGTACTTC; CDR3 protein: CASRYRGIAYEQYF
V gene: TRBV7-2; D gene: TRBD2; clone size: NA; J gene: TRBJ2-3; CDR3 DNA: TGTGCCAGCACCTGGGGGCTAGCGGGAGATACGCAGTATTTT; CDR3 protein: CASTWGLAGDTQYF
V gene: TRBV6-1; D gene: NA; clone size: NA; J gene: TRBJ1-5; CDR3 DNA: TGTGCCAGCAGTGAAGCTGACTCTACGCAGCCCCAGCATTTT; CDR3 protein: CASSEADSTQPQHF
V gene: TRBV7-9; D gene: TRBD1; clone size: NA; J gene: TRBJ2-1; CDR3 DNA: TGTGCCAGCAGCCGGACCGGGACAGCCAATGAGCAGTTCTTC; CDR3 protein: CASSRTGTANEQFF
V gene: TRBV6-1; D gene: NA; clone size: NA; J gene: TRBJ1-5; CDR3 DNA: TGTGCCAGCAGTGAACGGGATCAGCCCCAGCATTTT; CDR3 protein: CASSERDQPQHF